These 23 T cell receptor beta chains were all obtained from the same sample, sequenced in a study of cytomegalovirus exposure and HLA in healthy donors. The PCR used 60 Vbeta and 13 Jbeta primers. This table comes from immunoSEQ multiplex PCR, and its TCRdb copy is limited to in-frame clones, with some not included. The sample holds some 140,000 clones, about 78% seen once. The sample taken for sequencing was PBMCs. These receptors all come from a man over 45 in good health and CMV-seropositive.

The V call is TRBV7-3, the J call TRBJ1-1; D remains ambiguous. V lost 4 bases, J lost 1 base, and 10 bases lay in between. Germline CDR1 and CDR2: SGHTA and FQGTGA. This CDR3 spans 14 amino acids. In DNA, the CDR3 is TGTGCCAGCAGCTCGGGAGCGCCGAACACTGAAGCTTTCTTT. Protein product: CASSSGAPNTEAFF.

CDR3 bases: TGCGCCAGCAGCTTGGCCAGCCAAGAGACCCAGTACTTC. Protein product: CASSLASQETQYF. The chain employs TRBV5-1 and TRBJ2-5, with no clear D. CDR3 length: 13 residues. Germline V gene data show CDR1 as SGHRS and CDR2 as YFSETQ. Trimming took off 0 bases at V and 1 base at J, with 4 bases between the two ends.

The gene calls are TRBV19 and TRBJ1-3; no firm D call. The V gene lost 5 bases and the J gene lost 0 bases, with 14 bases spanning the gap. This CDR3 region has 16 residues. The V gene's germline CDR1 is LNHDA and CDR2 SQIVND (reference sequence). CDR3 sequence: CASSYSQASSGNTIYF. As DNA, the CDR3 is TGTGCCAGTAGTTATTCCCAGGCGAGCTCTGGAAACACCATATATTTT.

V gene TRBV5-1 combines with J gene TRBJ2-1; 7 bases agree with TRBD1. This CDR3 is built from 15 residues. Germline loops: CDR1 SGHRS, CDR2 YFSETQ. V shed 6 bases and J 4 bases; nucleotides not matched to a gene: 10. The CDR3 reads CASKPGQIEYNEQFF. In nucleotides, the CDR3 is TGCGCCAGCAAACCGGGACAGATAGAATACAATGAGCAGTTCTTC.

The chain employs TRBV12-5 and TRBJ2-5; 8 bases line up with TRBD1. CDR1 and CDR2 from the germline V gene are LGHNT and FRNRAP. V was pared by 2 bases and J by 5 bases, with 1 base of the junction left unmatched. The CDR3 has 13 amino acids. The CDR3 DNA sequence: TGTGCTAGTGGTTTGTCAGGGGGCGAGACCCAGTACTTC. Residues: CASGLSGGETQYF.

The chain is built from TRBV12-5 and TRBJ1-5, with a tentative D call TRBD1 (5 bases). V gave up 5 bases and J gave up 6 bases, with 26 bases separating them. In germline, CDR1 is LGHNT, CDR2 FRNRAP. This CDR3 region has 18 residues. In DNA form, the CDR3 reads TGTGCTAGTGGTCCCTATCCCAGGCAGGGAGGTTTGGGTCAGCCCCAGCATTTT. Its protein is CASGPYPRQGGLGQPQHF.

This chain joins TRBV11-2 and TRBJ1-1, with 7 bases lining up with TRBD1. Germline CDR1 SGHAT, CDR2 FQNNGV. V shed 3 bases and J 5 bases; nucleotides not matched to a gene: 3. CDR3 length: 13 amino acids. The CDR3 DNA sequence: TGTGCCAGCAGCTTGACAGGGACGACTGAAGCTTTCTTT. It yields the protein CASSLTGTTEAFF.

This clone was picked up one time. V usage is TRBV28 and J usage is TRBJ1-2, with no clear D. Looked up from germline, CDR1 is MDHEN and CDR2 is SYDVKM. CDR3 size: 13 residues. The V and J ends lost 7 bases and 1 base respectively, with 10 bases between them. The DNA of the CDR3 is TGTGCCAGCACTGGAGGAAATAACTATGGCTACACCTTC. This sequence encodes CASTGGNNYGYTF.

The chain couples TRBV29-1 to TRBJ2-4; 8 bases match TRBD1. The CDR3 is 12 amino acids. The germline V gene has CDR1 SQVTM and CDR2 ANQGSEA. With V trimmed by 4 bases and J by 7 bases, 3 bases remained unmatched. The DNA of the CDR3 is TGCAGCGTTGGCGGACAGGGTAACATTCAGTACTTC. It specifies CSVGGQGNIQYF.

V is TRBV7-2 and J is TRBJ2-1, with 9 bases lining up with TRBD1. From germline, CDR1 is SGHTA and CDR2 FQGNSA. With V trimmed by 5 bases and J by 6 bases, 8 bases remained unmatched. The CDR3 is 15 residues long. CDR3 coding DNA: TGTGCCAGCAGCATATGGACAGGGGTTGGCAATGAGCAGTTCTTC. Translating gives CASSIWTGVGNEQFF. Full variable domain (remainder filled in from reference TRBV7-2 and TRBJ2-1): GAGVSQSPSNKVTEKGKDVELRCDPISGHTALYWYRQSLGQGLEFLIYFQGNSAPDKSGLPSDRFSAERTGGSVSTLTIQRTQQEDSAVYLCASSIWTGVGNEQFFGPGTRLTVL.

This chain links TRBV5-1 with TRBJ1-5; 12 bases are a match to TRBD1. Trimming took 4 bases from V and 5 from J; bases not matched to a gene: 19. CDR1 and CDR2 from the germline V gene are SGHRS and YFSETQ. This CDR3 contains 20 residues. CDR3 residues: CASSHPKRDRGRGIDQPQHF. The CDR3 nucleotides read TGCGCCAGCAGCCATCCGAAGAGGGACAGGGGGCGCGGGATTGATCAGCCCCAGCATTTT.

The chain couples TRBV12-5 to TRBJ1-2, with unresolved D. Per germline, CDR1 LGHNT and CDR2 FRNRAP. V lost 0 bases to trimming and J lost 11 bases, with 22 bases between them. The CDR3 is made up of 16 amino acids. The DNA of the CDR3 is TGTGCTAGTGGTTTGGTAGGAGGTCTGGCCCCGTTGTGGTACACCTTC. Translated: CASGLVGGLAPLWYTF.

The chain's CDR3 is CASSGGQGGTDTQYF. The CDR3 bases are TGCGCCAGCAGCGGGGGACAGGGGGGCACAGATACGCAGTATTTT. The rearrangement links TRBV5-1 to TRBJ2-3; 11 nucleotides align to TRBD1. With 4 bases clipped from V and 1 base from J, the junction kept 2 bases outside the gene matches. The CDR3 runs to 15 residues. Germline V gene lookup returns CDR1 SGHRS and CDR2 YFSETQ.

V gene TRBV5-4 combines with J gene TRBJ1-3, with D perhaps matching TRBD1 (5 bases). Trimming cost V 1 base and J 2 bases, with 10 bases left between them. The CDR3 extends over 15 amino acids. Germline lookup yields CDR1 SGHNT and CDR2 YYREEE (reference sequence). The CDR3 reads CASSLRGTTGNTIYF. The DNA of the CDR3 is TGTGCCAGCAGCTTGAGGGGAACGACTGGAAACACCATATATTTT.

V usage is TRBV5-1 and J usage is TRBJ1-2; tentative D call: TRBD1 (5 bases). The CDR3 consists of 14 residues. V shed 0 bases and J shed 8 bases, with 14 bases lying between them. Germline-derived CDR1 and CDR2 are SGHRS and YFSETQ. The CDR3 region is CASSLADQGWGYTF. The CDR3 nucleotides are TGCGCCAGCAGCTTGGCCGATCAGGGATGGGGCTACACCTTC.

V and J are TRBV4-3 and TRBJ1-1; 7 positions agree with TRBD1. From germline, CDR1 is LGHNA and CDR2 YSLEER. This CDR3 is 14 amino acids long. Trimming cost V 3 bases and J 6 bases; bases outside gene matches: 7. CDR3 sequence (DNA): TGCGCCAGCAGCCACTACCACGGGACAGCTGAAGCTTTCTTT. It is translated as CASSHYHGTAEAFF.

The V and J genes are TRBV6-6 and TRBJ2-5, with 9 bases identical to TRBD2. CDR1 and CDR2 (germline): MNHNY, SVGAGI (reference sequence). With V trimmed by 5 bases and J by 11 bases, 9 bases remained unmatched. The CDR3 is made up of 13 amino acids. CDR3 residues: CASSLLAGYAQYF. In nucleotides, the CDR3 is TGTGCCAGCAGTCTGCTAGCGGGGTACGCTCAGTACTTC.

This clone was recorded a few times. The V and J genes are TRBV6-4 and TRBJ2-6, with D unresolved. This CDR3 region has 15 residues. Trimming left V 2 bases short and J 0 bases short, with 5 bases between. CDR1 MRHNA and CDR2 SNTAGT come from the germline V gene. CDR3 in DNA: TGTGCCAGCAGTGACGGCACCTCTGGGGCCAACGTCCTGACTTTC. Translating it yields CASSDGTSGANVLTF.

The rearrangement uses TRBV5-1 and TRBJ2-5; TRBD2 matches 13 bases. CDR3 length equals 17 residues. Germline loops: CDR1 SGHRS, CDR2 YFSETQ. Trimming at V came to 3 bases and at J to 5 bases, leaving 10 bases not matched to a gene. CDR3 bases: TGCGCCAGCAGCTACGGACTAGCGGGAGCCCAGGGGGAGACCCAGTACTTC. This codes for CASSYGLAGAQGETQYF.

The V and J genes are TRBV19 and TRBJ1-5, with 8 bases matching TRBD1. CDR1 and CDR2 (germline): LNHDA, SQIVND (reference sequence). The CDR3 spans 15 residues. V lost 5 bases and J lost 2; bases outside the gene matches: 5. CDR3 protein: CASSEQGGGNQPQHF. CDR3 nucleotides: TGTGCCAGTAGTGAACAGGGGGGGGGCAATCAGCCCCAGCATTTT.

This clone was detected only a few times. The CDR3 DNA follows: TGTGCCAGCACTATGGGGTACGGCGGGAGCTCCTACGAGCAGTACTTC. It encodes CASTMGYGGSSYEQYF. The chain combines TRBV5-6 with TRBJ2-7; 7 nucleotides agree with TRBD2. V trimming: 6 bases; J trimming: 0 bases; junction bases outside the gene matches: 12. The CDR3 length is 16 residues. Germline V lookup: CDR1 SGHDT, CDR2 YYEEEE.

This clone was counted only a few times. This chain connects TRBV5-1 to TRBJ2-7, with 11 bases aligning to TRBD1. This CDR3 has 17 amino acids. The junction had 15 bases not matched to a gene; V was cut back by 4 bases and J by 6 bases. Germline V gene data show CDR1 as SGHRS and CDR2 as YFSETQ. The CDR3 DNA is TGCGCCAGCAGCCAAGGACAGGGGGCGGCTTCCTACGGCGAGCAGTACTTC. It specifies CASSQGQGAASYGEQYF. Looking up the rest from reference TRBV5-1 and TRBJ2-7 gives the full variable domain: KAGVTQTPRYLIKTRGQQVTLSCSPISGHRSVSWYQQTPGQGLQFLFEYFSETQRNKGNFPGRFSGRQFSNSRSEMNVSTLELGDSALYLCASSQGQGAASYGEQYFGPGTRLTVT.

The V and J genes are TRBV7-9 and TRBJ1-4; D is undetermined. This CDR3 has 15 residues. Germline CDR1 SEHNR, CDR2 FQNEAQ (reference sequence). Trimming shortened V by 1 base and J by 2 bases, and 8 bases separated the two germline ends. The CDR3 here is CASSLVRGTNEKLFF. The CDR3 nucleotides are TGTGCCAGCAGCTTAGTACGGGGTACTAATGAAAAACTGTTTTTT.